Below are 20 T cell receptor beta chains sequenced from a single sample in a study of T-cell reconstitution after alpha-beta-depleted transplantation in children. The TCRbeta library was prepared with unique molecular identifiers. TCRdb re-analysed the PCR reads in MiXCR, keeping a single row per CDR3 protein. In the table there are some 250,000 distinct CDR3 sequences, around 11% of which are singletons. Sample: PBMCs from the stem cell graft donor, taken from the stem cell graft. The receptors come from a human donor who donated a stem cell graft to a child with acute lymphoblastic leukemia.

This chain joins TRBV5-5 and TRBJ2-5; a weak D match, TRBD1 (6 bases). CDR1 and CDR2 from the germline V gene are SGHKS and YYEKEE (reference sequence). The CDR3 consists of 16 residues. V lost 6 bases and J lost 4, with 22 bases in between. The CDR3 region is CASTTTTRGSRETQYF. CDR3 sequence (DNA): TGTGCCAGCACCACTACGACCAGGGGTTCTAGAGAGACCCAGTACTTC.

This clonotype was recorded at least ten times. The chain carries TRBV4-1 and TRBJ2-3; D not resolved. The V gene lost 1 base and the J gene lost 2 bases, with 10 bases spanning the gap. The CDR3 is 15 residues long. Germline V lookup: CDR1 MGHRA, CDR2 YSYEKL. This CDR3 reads CASSQGSRATDTQYF. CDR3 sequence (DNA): TGCGCCAGCAGCCAAGGATCAAGGGCCACAGATACGCAGTATTTT.

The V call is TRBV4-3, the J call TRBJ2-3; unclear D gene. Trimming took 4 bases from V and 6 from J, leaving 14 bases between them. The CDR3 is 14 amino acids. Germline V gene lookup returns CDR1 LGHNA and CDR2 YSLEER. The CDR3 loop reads CASSRSDLSDTQYF. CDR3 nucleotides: TGCGCCAGCAGCCGGTCCGACTTGAGTGATACGCAGTATTTT.

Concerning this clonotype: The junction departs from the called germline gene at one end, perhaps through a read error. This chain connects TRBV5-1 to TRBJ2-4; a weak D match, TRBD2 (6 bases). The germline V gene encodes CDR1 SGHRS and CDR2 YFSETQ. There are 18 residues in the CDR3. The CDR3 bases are TGCGCCAGCAGCTTGGCTTGGGGAGAACAACTAGCCAAAAACAGTCAGTACTTC. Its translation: CASSLAWGEQLAKNSQYF.

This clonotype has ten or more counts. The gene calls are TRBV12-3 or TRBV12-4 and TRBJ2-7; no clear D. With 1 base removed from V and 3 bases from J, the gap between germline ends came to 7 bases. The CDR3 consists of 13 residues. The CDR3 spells CASSLDRNYEQYF. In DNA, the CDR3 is TGTGCCAGCAGTTTAGACCGAAACTACGAGCAGTACTTC.

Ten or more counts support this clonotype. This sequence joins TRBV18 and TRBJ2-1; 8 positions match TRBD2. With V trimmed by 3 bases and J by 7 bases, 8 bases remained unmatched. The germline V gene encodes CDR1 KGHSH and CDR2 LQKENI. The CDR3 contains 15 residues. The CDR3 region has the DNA TGTGCCAGCTCACCTGTAGCGGGGAATATGAATGAGCAGTTCTTC. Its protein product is CASSPVAGNMNEQFF.

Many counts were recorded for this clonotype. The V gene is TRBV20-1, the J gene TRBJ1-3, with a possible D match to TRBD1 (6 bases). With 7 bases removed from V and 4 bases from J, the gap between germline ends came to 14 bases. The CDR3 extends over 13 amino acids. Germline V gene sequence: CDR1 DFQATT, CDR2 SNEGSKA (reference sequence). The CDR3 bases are TGCAGTGTCCCCACAGGGCTGGGAAACACCATATATTTT. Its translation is CSVPTGLGNTIYF.

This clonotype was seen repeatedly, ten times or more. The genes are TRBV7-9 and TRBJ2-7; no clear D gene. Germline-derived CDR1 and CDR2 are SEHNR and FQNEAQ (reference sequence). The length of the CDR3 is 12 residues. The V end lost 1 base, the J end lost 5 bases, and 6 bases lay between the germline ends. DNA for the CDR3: TGTGCCAGCAGCTTAGAACCGCACGAGCAGTACTTC. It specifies CASSLEPHEQYF.

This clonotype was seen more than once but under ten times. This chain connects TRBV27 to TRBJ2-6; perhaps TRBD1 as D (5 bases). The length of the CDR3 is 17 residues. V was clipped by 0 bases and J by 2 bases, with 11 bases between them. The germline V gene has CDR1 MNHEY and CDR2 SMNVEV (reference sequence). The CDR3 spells CASSLSFRAAGANVLTF. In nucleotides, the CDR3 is TGTGCCAGCAGTTTATCGTTCAGGGCAGCTGGGGCCAACGTCCTGACTTTC.

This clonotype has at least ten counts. The CDR3 bases are TGCGCCAGCAGCCCCGGGACAGCGACCTACGAGCAGTACTTC. Its protein product is CASSPGTATYEQYF. The chain links TRBV5-1 to TRBJ2-7; TRBD1 aligns across 7 bases. The CDR3 sequence is 14 residues long. The V gene end was trimmed by 4 bases and the J gene end by 2 bases; junction bases not matched to a gene: 6. CDR1 SGHRS and CDR2 YFSETQ come from the germline V gene.

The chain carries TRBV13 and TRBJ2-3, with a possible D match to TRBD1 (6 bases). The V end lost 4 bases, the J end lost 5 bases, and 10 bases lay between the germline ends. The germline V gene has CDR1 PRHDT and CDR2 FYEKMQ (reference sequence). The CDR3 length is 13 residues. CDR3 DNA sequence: TGTGCCAGCAGCTCAACAGGGTTAGATACGCAGTATTTT. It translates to CASSSTGLDTQYF.

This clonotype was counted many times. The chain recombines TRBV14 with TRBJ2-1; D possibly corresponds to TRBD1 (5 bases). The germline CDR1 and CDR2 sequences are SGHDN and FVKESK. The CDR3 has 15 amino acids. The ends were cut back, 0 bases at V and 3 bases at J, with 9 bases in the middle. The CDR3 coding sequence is TGTGCCAGCAGCCAAGAAACCAGGGACTACAATGAGCAGTTCTTC. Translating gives CASSQETRDYNEQFF.

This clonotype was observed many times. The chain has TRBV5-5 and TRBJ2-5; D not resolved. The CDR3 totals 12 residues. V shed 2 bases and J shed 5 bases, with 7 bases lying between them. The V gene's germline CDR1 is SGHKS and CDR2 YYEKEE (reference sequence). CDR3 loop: CASSFEGETQYF. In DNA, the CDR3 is TGTGCCAGCAGCTTTGAAGGGGAGACCCAGTACTTC. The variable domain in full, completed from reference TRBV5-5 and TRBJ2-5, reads DAGVTQSPTHLIKTRGQQVTLRCSPISGHKSVSWYQQVLGQGPQFIFQYYEKEERGRGNFPDRFSARQFPNYSSELNVNALLLGDSALYLCASSFEGETQYFGPGTRLLVL.

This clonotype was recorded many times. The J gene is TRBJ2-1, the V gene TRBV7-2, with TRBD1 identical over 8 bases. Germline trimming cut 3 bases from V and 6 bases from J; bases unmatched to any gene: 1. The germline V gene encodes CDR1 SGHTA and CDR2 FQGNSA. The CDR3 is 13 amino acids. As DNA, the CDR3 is TGTGCCAGCAGCTTCAGGGGGCTCAATGAGCAGTTCTTC. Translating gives CASSFRGLNEQFF.

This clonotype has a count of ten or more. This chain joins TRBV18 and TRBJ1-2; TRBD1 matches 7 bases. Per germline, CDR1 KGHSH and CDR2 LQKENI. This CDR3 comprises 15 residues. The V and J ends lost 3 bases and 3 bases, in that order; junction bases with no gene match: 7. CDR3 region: CASSPTGARDYGYTF. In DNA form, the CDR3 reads TGTGCCAGCTCACCCACAGGGGCGAGGGACTATGGCTACACCTTC.

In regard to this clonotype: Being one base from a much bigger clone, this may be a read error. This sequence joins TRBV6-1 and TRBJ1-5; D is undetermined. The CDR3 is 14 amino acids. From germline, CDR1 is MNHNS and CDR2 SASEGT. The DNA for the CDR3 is TGTGGCAGCATCCCGGTGGGTAGCAATCAGCCCCAGCATTTT. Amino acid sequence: CGSIPVGSNQPQHF.

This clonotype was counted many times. The CDR3 region is CASSVAGADYNEQFF. Written as DNA, the CDR3 is TGTGCCAGCAGCGTAGCAGGGGCAGATTACAATGAGCAGTTCTTC. The chain uses TRBV9 and TRBJ2-1, with D possibly TRBD1 on 6 matching bases. This CDR3 is 15 amino acids long. The germline gives CDR1 SGDLS, CDR2 YYNGEE. Trimming shortened V by 0 bases and J by 4 bases, and 11 bases separated the two germline ends.

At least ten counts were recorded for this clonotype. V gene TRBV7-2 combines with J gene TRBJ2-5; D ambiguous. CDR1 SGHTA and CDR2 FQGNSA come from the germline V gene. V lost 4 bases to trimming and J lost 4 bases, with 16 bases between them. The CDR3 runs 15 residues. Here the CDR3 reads CASSSPGPSRETQYF. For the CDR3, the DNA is TGTGCCAGCAGCTCCCCCGGGCCGTCGAGAGAGACCCAGTACTTC.

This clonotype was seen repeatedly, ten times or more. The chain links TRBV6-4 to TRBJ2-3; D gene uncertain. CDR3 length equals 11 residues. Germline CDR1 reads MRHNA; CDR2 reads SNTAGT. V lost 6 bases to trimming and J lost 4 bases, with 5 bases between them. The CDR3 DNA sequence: TGTGCCAGCAGGCAAGCAGATACGCAGTATTTT. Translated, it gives CASRQADTQYF.

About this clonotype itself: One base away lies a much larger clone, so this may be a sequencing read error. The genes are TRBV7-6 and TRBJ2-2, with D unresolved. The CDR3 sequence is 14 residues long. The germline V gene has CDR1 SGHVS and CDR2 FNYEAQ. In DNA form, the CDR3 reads TGTGCCAGCAGCTTAGATTTCATCACCTGGGAGCTGTTTTTT. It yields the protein CASSLDFITWELFF.